This note documents a single TCR beta chain sequence. Its antigen is unknown. These data come from a study of T cell responses to AZD1222 COVID-19 vaccine. Clones were read by immunoSEQ multiplex PCR, and TCRdb kept only the in-frame ones, dropping some. The table shows 90,000 to 95,000 clones, with roughly 88% occurring only once. Study results and limitations: Sampling that yielded the repertoires occurred only after the peak T cell response. Only a handful of AZD1222 recipients, roughly six in all, had baseline seropositivity.

The CDR3 has 14 residues. The V segment lost 7 bases and the J segment 8 bases; nucleotides outside the gene matches: 8. Per the germline V gene, CDR1 is SNHLY and CDR2 is FYNNEI. The clonotype was recovered from an adult in good health. The chain has TRBV2 and TRBJ2-1, with 10 bases identical to TRBD2. Material: peripheral blood, obtained on day 0 of AZD1222 vaccination. The chain's CDR3 is CASIPLAGDHEQFF. The CDR3 nucleotides are TGTGCCAGCATTCCCCTAGCGGGAGACCATGAGCAGTTCTTC. The variable domain in full, with the rest retrieved from reference TRBV2 and TRBJ2-1, is EPEVTQTPSHQVTQMGQEVILRCVPISNHLYFYWYRQILGQKVEFLVSFYNNEISEKSEIFDDQFSVERPDGSNFTLKIRSTKLEDSAMYFCASIPLAGDHEQFFGPGTRLTVL.